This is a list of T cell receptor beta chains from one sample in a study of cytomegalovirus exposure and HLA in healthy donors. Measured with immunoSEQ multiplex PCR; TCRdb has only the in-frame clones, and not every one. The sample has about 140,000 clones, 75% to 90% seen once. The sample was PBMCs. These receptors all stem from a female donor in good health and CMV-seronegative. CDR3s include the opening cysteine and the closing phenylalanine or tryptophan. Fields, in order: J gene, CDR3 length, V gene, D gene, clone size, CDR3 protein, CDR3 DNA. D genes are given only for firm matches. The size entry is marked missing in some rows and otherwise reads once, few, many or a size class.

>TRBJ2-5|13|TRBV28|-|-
CASSSDFQETQYF
TGTGCCAGCAGTTCGGACTTCCAAGAGACCCAGTACTTC
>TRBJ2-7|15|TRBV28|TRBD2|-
CASSPGTSGTYEQYF
TGTGCCAGCAGTCCCGGGACTAGCGGTACCTACGAGCAGTACTTC
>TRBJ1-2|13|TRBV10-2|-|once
CASSETRGAGYTF
TGCGCCAGCAGTGAGACCCGGGGAGCTGGCTACACCTTC
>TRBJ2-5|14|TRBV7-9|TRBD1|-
CASSATGGRETQYF
TGTGCCAGCAGCGCCACAGGGGGACGGGAGACCCAGTACTTC
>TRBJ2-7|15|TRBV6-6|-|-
CASSSPEGETYEQYF
TGTGCCAGCAGTTCCCCGGAAGGGGAAACCTACGAGCAGTACTTC
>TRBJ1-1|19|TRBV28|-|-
CASSSTRWGDVYLNTEAFF
TGTGCCAGCAGCTCGACCCGTTGGGGGGACGTCTACTTGAACACTGAAGCTTTCTTT
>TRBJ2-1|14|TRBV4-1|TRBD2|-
CASSQDGLASALVF
TGCGCCAGCAGCCAAGATGGACTAGCGAGCGCCCTCGTCTTC
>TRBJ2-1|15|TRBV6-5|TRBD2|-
CASRLAGAGWGEQFF
TGTGCCAGCAGATTAGCGGGAGCCGGCTGGGGTGAGCAGTTCTTC
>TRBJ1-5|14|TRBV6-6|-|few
CASRSQGSNQPQHF
TGTGCCAGCAGATCGCAGGGGTCCAATCAGCCCCAGCATTTT
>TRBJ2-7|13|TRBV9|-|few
CASSGSGSYEQYF
TGTGCCAGCAGCGGGTCAGGCTCCTACGAGCAGTACTTC
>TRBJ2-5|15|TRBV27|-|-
CASSTQPGLQETQYF
TGTGCCAGCAGTACCCAGCCTGGACTACAAGAGACCCAGTACTTC
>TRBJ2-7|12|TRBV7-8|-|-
CASSLTALEQYF
TGTGCCAGCAGCTTGACAGCGTTAGAGCAGTACTTC